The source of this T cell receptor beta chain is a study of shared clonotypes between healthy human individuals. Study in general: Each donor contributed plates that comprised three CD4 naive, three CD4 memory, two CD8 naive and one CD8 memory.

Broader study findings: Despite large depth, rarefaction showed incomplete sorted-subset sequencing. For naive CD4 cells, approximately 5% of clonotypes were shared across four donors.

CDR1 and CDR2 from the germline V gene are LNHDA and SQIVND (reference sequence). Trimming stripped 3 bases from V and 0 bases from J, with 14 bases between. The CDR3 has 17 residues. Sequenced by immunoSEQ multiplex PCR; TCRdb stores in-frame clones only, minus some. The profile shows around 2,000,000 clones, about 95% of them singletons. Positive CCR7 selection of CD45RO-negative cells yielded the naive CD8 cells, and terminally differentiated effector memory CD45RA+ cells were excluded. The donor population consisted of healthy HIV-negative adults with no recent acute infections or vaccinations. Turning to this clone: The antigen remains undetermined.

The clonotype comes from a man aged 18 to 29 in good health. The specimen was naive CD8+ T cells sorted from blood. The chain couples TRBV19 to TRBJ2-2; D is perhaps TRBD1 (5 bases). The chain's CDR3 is CASSILFRGSNTGELFF. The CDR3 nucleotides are TGTGCCAGTAGTATCCTCTTTAGGGGATCGAACACCGGGGAGCTGTTTTTT.